Listed here are 5 T cell receptor beta chains from one sample, sequenced in a study of blood T cell repertoires in COVID-19. Method: immunoSEQ multiplex PCR; TCRdb's copy keeps in-frame clones and lacks some. The sample has under 500,000 clones; over 75% are singletons. Sequences were obtained from PBMCs or T cells enriched from blood (not recorded which). All receptors come from a man aged 30 to 39 who had recovered from COVID-19.

V and J are TRBV6-4 and TRBJ1-5; TRBD1 aligns across 8 bases. The J segment lost 3 bases and the V segment lost 3 bases, leaving 4 bases of the junction unmatched. CDR3 length: 15 residues. Germline V lookup: CDR1 MRHNA, CDR2 SNTAGT. CDR3 in DNA: TGTGCCAGCAGTGAGTCAGGGGGCTTCAATCAGCCCCAGCATTTT. Residues: CASSESGGFNQPQHF.

The CDR3 is CASIEQGASSGANVLTF. For the CDR3, the DNA is TGTGCCAGCATCGAGCAGGGGGCTAGCTCTGGGGCCAACGTCCTGACTTTC. This chain joins TRBV2 and TRBJ2-6, with 8 bases that match TRBD1. The CDR3 is 17 amino acids. V dropped 7 bases and J dropped 0; count of bases not matched to a gene: 8. Germline CDR1 reads SNHLY; CDR2 reads FYNNEI.

The V call is TRBV2, the J call TRBJ2-2; 10 bases map to TRBD2. This CDR3 is 17 amino acids long. Germline V gene lookup returns CDR1 SNHLY and CDR2 FYNNEI. The J segment lost 4 bases and the V segment lost 2 bases, leaving 7 bases of the junction unmatched. The CDR3, as DNA: TGTGCCAGCAGTGAATGGGGGTCTAGCGGGGGCACCGGGGAGCTGTTTTTT. Its translation is CASSEWGSSGGTGELFF.

V is TRBV3-1 (or the pseudogene TRBV3-2) and J is TRBJ2-1; no firm D call. The length of the CDR3 is 15 residues. V gave up 3 bases and J gave up 5 bases, with 14 bases separating them. In germline, CDR1 is LGHDT, CDR2 YNNKEL (reference sequence). The CDR3 region has the DNA TGTGCCAGCAGCCACCCTAGAACCAAAGACAATGAGCAGTTCTTC. It codes for CASSHPRTKDNEQFF.

V gene TRBV27 combines with J gene TRBJ2-2; no clear D. V shed 2 bases and J shed 3 bases, with 7 bases lying between them. Germline V gene lookup returns CDR1 MNHEY and CDR2 SMNVEV (reference sequence). The CDR3 consists of 14 residues. The CDR3 sequence: CASSLRRDTGELFF. DNA of the CDR3: TGTGCCAGCAGTTTACGACGGGACACCGGGGAGCTGTTTTTT.